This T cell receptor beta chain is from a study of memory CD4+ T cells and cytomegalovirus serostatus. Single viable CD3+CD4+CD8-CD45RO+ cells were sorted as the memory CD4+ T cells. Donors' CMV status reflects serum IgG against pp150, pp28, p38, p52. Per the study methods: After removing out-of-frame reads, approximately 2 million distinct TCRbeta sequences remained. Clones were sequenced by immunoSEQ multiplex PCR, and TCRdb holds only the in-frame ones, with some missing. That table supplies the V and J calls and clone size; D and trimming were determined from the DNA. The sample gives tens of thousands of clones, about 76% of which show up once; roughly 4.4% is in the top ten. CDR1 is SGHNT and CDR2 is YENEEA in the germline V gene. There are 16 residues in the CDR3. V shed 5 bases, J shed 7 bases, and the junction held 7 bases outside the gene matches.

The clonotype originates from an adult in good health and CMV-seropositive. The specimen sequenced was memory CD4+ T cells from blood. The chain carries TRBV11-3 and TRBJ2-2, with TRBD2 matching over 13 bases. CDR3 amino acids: CASSRRLAGGFGELFF. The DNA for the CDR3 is TGTGCCAGCAGCCGACGACTAGCGGGAGGCTTCGGGGAGCTGTTTTTT.